This T cell receptor beta chain was recorded in a study of T cell repertoires in ileal Crohn's disease (dated by TCRdb to the late 2010s). For context, the study as a whole: Median disease duration was roughly 8 years, and around 40% of patients were identified as active smokers at the time of surgery. Every patient underwent surgery because of a complication, which was stricturing disease in roughly 60% of cases and penetrating disease in approximately 40%. About half of the patients received postoperative therapy: about a dozen received thiopurines and 15 to 20 received anti-TNF agents. A prospective multicentre cohort supplied the roughly 57 Crohn's disease patients whose TCR repertoires were analysed. Running in parallel with the study was a multicentre cohort set up to find predictors of early endoscopic recurrence following ileocolonic resection. Endoscopic postoperative recurrence was defined by a Rutgeerts score above i0. A total of about 170 mucosal samples from around 60 patients were sequenced, with samples obtained at several locations on the surgical specimen and at postoperative endoscopy. What the study reported, not specific to this receptor: A significantly higher proportion of clonal expansions was observed in active smokers at surgery than in non-smokers (about 25% vs 20%, p=0.02). Only a subgroup of patients, of unstated size, had their mucosal CD4 and CD8 T cells sorted and sequenced. Compared with CD4 T cells, sorted CD8 T cells contained more high-frequency clones, which suggests that the mucosal expansions were mostly CD8. Higher high-frequency clone percentages at surgery were associated with endoscopic recurrence; all patients with clonality above 26.8% (18/57) had recurrence.

Around 550 nanograms of biopsy DNA per sample were submitted for commercial TCRB immunosequencing. Adaptive Biotechnology amplified the CDR3 regions from genomic DNA with a two-step multiplex PCR designed to control amplification bias. The first PCR used primers for every V and J gene segment; the second PCR added barcodes and Illumina adapters. CDR3 libraries were sequenced on an Illumina instrument. In the original analysis: Vendor-provided pipelines were combined with custom analysis of raw data in R/Bioconductor under R version 3.3.0. Clonality, which ranges from 0 to 1, was calculated as the inverse of the normalised Shannon entropy across all productive clones. The repertoire share taken up by the top 100 clones defined high-frequency clones, and only clones that passed a 95% confidence test were kept. Overlap between samples was measured with the Morisita-Horn index, while repertoire diversity was measured with the Simpson index. The clones in this table, taken by TCRdb from immuneACCESS, are in-frame only. Not every clone is retained; where verified, under half of the shortfall comes from an unresolved V gene, and the cause of the rest is unknown. The DNA was the basis for D and trimming; V, J and clone size are from that table. Present in this sample are about 8,400 clones, 80% of which were seen just once. Roughly 12% of the sample is held by the ten biggest clonotypes.

Details on this clone: Its antigen target is currently unknown. No qualities accompany the bases; no much larger clone lies one base away.

To be eligible, patients had to be adults with ileal or ileocolonic Crohn's disease and an indication for ileocolonic resection. Whole ileal mucosal biopsies were kept frozen at -80 degrees C prior to DNA extraction. Genomic DNA was extracted from frozen whole biopsies using a TRizol-based method and was quantified with a NanoDrop 2000 spectrophotometer. Including the terminal cysteine and phenylalanine, the CDR3 comprises 17 residues. The entry retains the CDR3 DNA only, 51 bases that are in frame from base 1. Sequencing was carried out using ileal tissue. The sequence links TRBV21-1 to TRBJ2-1. TRBV21-1 counts as a pseudogene. The clonotype comes from an adult with Crohn's disease. For the CDR3, the sequence is CASSAKIYPSSYNEQFF. In nucleotide form, the sequence is TGTGCCAGCTCAGCAAAGATATATCCCAGCTCCTACAATGAGCAGTTCTTC.